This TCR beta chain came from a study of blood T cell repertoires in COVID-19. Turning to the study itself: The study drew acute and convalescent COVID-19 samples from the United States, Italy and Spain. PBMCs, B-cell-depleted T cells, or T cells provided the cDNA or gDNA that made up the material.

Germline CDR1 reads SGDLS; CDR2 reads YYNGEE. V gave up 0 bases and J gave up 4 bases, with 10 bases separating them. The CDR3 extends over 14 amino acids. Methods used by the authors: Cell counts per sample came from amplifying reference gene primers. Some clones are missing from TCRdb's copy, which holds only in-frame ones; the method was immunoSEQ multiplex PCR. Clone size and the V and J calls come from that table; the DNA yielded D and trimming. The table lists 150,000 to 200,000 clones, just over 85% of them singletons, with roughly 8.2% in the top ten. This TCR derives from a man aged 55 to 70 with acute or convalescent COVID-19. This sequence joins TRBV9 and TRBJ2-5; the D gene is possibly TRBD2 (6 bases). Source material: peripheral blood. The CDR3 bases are TGTGCCAGCAGCGTAGGTGTCGGGGGAGAGACCCAGTACTTC. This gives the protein CASSVGVGGETQYF.